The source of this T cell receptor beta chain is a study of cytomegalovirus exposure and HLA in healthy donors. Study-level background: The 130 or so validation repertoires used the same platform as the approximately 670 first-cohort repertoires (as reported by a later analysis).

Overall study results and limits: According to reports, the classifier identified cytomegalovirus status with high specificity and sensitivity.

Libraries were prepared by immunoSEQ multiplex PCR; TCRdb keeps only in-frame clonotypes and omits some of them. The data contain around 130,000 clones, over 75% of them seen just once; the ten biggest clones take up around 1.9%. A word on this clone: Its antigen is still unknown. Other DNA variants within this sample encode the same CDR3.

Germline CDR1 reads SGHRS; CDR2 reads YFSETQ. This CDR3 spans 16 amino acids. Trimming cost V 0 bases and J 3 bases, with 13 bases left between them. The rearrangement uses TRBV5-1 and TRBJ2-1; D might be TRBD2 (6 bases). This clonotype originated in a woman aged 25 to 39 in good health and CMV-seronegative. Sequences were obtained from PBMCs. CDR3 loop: CASSLVAGTDYNEQFF. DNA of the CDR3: TGCGCCAGCAGCTTGGTGGCGGGGACTGACTACAATGAGCAGTTCTTC. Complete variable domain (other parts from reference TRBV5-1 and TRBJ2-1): KAGVTQTPRYLIKTRGQQVTLSCSPISGHRSVSWYQQTPGQGLQFLFEYFSETQRNKGNFPGRFSGRQFSNSRSEMNVSTLELGDSALYLCASSLVAGTDYNEQFFGPGTRLTVL.